This T cell receptor beta chain comes out of a study of blood T cell repertoires in COVID-19. Study context: The study drew acute and convalescent COVID-19 samples from the United States, Italy and Spain. T cells, B-cell-depleted T cells, or PBMCs supplied cDNA or gDNA.

Original data processing: Reference gene primer amplification yielded estimated nucleated cell counts. Profiling relied on immunoSEQ multiplex PCR, and the TCRdb table lists in-frame clones only, not all of them. The DNA was the basis for D and trimming; V, J and clone size are from that table. The sample has some 90,000 clones; around 78% are singletons. V lost 4 bases and J 3 bases, leaving 11 bases between the germline ends. This CDR3 is built from 14 residues. In germline, CDR1 is KGHDR, CDR2 SFDVKD. This TCR was recovered from a human donor in a cohort sampled during active COVID-19. What was sequenced was peripheral blood. The gene calls are TRBV24-1 and TRBJ1-2; a weak D match, TRBD1 (6 bases). As DNA, the CDR3 is TGTGCCACCAGTGACTTCGGGACACACTATGGCTACACCTTC. Translating it yields CATSDFGTHYGYTF.